This T cell receptor (beta chain) was sequenced in a study of blood T cell repertoires in COVID-19. Clones were sequenced by immunoSEQ multiplex PCR, and TCRdb holds only the in-frame ones, with some missing. The repertoire consists of about 110,000 clones, with about nine tenths occurring once and the leading ten covering around 1.2%. The CDR3 consists of 15 residues. V was pared by 3 bases and J by 4 bases, with 4 bases of the junction left unmatched. CDR1 and CDR2 from the germline V gene are KGHDR and SFDVKD. The receptor's source is a human donor in a cohort sampled during active COVID-19. The gene calls are TRBV24-1 and TRBJ2-3; 9 bases map to TRBD1. Sequences were obtained from peripheral blood. This chain's CDR3 is CATSDTGQGSDTQYF. As DNA, the CDR3 is TGTGCCACCAGTGATACCGGACAGGGGTCAGATACGCAGTATTTT.